This is a list of T cell receptor beta chains from one sample in a study of a mutant IDH1 vaccine in newly diagnosed glioma. Clones were read by immunoSEQ multiplex PCR, and TCRdb kept only the in-frame ones, dropping some. There are 85,000 to 100,000 clones in the sample; roughly 89% occur only once, and roughly 0.61% lies in the top ten. The sequenced sample was PBMCs, obtained from a glioma patient treated with radiotherapy, temozolomide or both. These receptor sequences come from a woman aged 45-59 years with glioma. The CDR3 runs from the conserved cysteine through the conserved F or W. A D gene is named only where the DNA matches it firmly. Part of the rows lack a size; the others show once, few, many or a class for expanded clones.

size	D	J	V	DNA	CDR3
NA	TRBD1	TRBJ1-4	TRBV19	TGTGCCAGTAGTATGGCTGGGACAGGGAATGAAAAACTGTTTTTT	CASSMAGTGNEKLFF
NA	NA	TRBJ1-3	TRBV27	TGTGCCAGCAGTTCCGGGGTGGGGGGAAACACCATATATTTT	CASSSGVGGNTIYF
few	NA	TRBJ2-6	TRBV27	TGTGCCAGCCGCTCGGTAGCTGGGGCCAACGTCCTGACTTTC	CASRSVAGANVLTF
NA	TRBD1	TRBJ2-1	TRBV27	TGTGCCAGCAGGGACGGCGGGACAGACAGGGGTGAGCAGTTCTTC	CASRDGGTDRGEQFF
once	NA	TRBJ1-6	TRBV4-1	TGCGCCAGCAGCCAAGATAGCGGGAATTCACCCCTCCACTTT	CASSQDSGNSPLHF
NA	NA	TRBJ2-7	TRBV4-1	TGCGCCAGCAGCCCAGGCCGACTGCAGGGGGGATTTTCCTACGAGCAGTACTTC	CASSPGRLQGGFSYEQYF
NA	TRBD1	TRBJ2-4	TRBV4-1	TGCGCCAGCAGCCATCCTCCGACAGGGGGCGTCAAAAACATTCAGTACTTC	CASSHPPTGGVKNIQYF
NA	NA	TRBJ1-3	TRBV10-2	TGCGCCAGCAGTGAGTCGAACGAACCTGGAAACACCATATATTTT	CASSESNEPGNTIYF
NA	NA	TRBJ2-3	TRBV5-1	TGCGCCAGCAGCCCGCCTTCCACAGATACGCAGTATTTT	CASSPPSTDTQYF
NA	NA	TRBJ2-7	TRBV7-2	TGTGCCAGCAGCCGCGTCGGGCAGAGCTCCTACGAGCAGTACTTC	CASSRVGQSSYEQYF
NA	NA	TRBJ1-1	TRBV11-3	TGTGCCAGCAGCTTAGAGGGGATCACTGAAGCTTTCTTT	CASSLEGITEAFF
NA	NA	TRBJ1-2	TRBV27	TGTGCCAGCAGTTTATCGGGGTACCGCACGTATGGCTACACCTTC	CASSLSGYRTYGYTF
once	NA	TRBJ1-1	TRBV7-9	TGTGCCAGCAGCTTAGGCCCAGGGAGGTCCACTGAAGCTTTCTTT	CASSLGPGRSTEAFF
NA	TRBD1	TRBJ1-5	TRBV7-9	TGTGCCAGCAGCTTCGCCAGACAGGGGATGGGTCAGCCCCAGCATTTT	CASSFARQGMGQPQHF
NA	NA	TRBJ1-1	TRBV28	TGTGCCAGCAGTTTGTGGGGGGCCGAAGCTTTCTTT	CASSLWGAEAFF
NA	NA	TRBJ1-1	TRBV5-1	TGCGCCAGCAGCTTGGGGCAGGGAATGAGGACTGAAGCTTTCTTT	CASSLGQGMRTEAFF
NA	NA	TRBJ1-2	TRBV19	TGTGCCAGTAGAGACTACCGGGTCAACTATGGCTACACCTTC	CASRDYRVNYGYTF